Shown below are 15 T cell receptor beta chains from a single sample sequenced in a study of blood T cells in healthy people across ages (dated by TCRdb to between 2014 and 2017). The library was produced with 5' RACE. Instrument on record: Illumina HiSeq 2500. The second PCR ran for roughly 7 to 12 cycles and used a J-beta primer mix along with a sample-barcoded 5' primer. TCRdb reworked the public reads: Q25 trimming with fastp, MiXCR clone assembly, productive beta chains retained. Each entry merges the rows of one CDR3 protein and shows their most common DNA and genes. Counted in this sample were roughly 800,000 distinct CDR3 sequences; roughly 25% of them appeared once. The ten biggest clones cover 9.4% of the sample. Another study also made use of these data, one on T cells of mothers and their children.

The sequencing sample was made of blood. Receptors originate from a boy younger than 18 in good health.

This clonotype was recorded a few times. This chain links TRBV5-1 with TRBJ2-5; 12 bases match TRBD2. Germline V gene data show CDR1 as SGHRS and CDR2 as YFSETQ. The CDR3 runs 17 residues. After removal of 4 bases from V and 5 bases from J, the junction contained 12 bases not matched to a gene. The CDR3 DNA follows: TGCGCCAGCAGCGCCGGGACTAGCGGGTCCCTCGGGGAGACCCAGTACTTC. As protein: CASSAGTSGSLGETQYF.

The chain carries TRBV7-2 and TRBJ1-2; D remains ambiguous. Trimming pared 5 bases from V and 3 bases from J, leaving 16 bases between. The CDR3 runs 15 residues. Germline loops: CDR1 SGHTA, CDR2 FQGNSA. The CDR3 region has the DNA TGTGCCAGCAGCCCGAGGGCGGACTTCGACTATGGCTACACCTTC. Translation: CASSPRADFDYGYTF.

The chain carries TRBV3-1 and TRBJ2-7; 7 nucleotides align to TRBD2. Germline V gene data show CDR1 as LGHDT and CDR2 as YNNKEL (reference sequence). The CDR3 consists of 15 residues. J was trimmed by 5 bases and V by 0 bases; bases with no gene match: 7. CDR3 nucleotides: TGTGCCAGCAGCCAAGATGTGACTAGCAGCGACGAGCAGTACTTC. Amino acids: CASSQDVTSSDEQYF.

V usage is TRBV7-9 and J usage is TRBJ1-1; D may be TRBD1 (6 bases). There are 14 residues in the CDR3. Trimming cost V 3 bases and J 6 bases, with 14 bases left between them. Germline V CDR1 and CDR2: SEHNR, FQNEAQ (reference sequence). Written as DNA, the CDR3 is TGTGCCAGCAGCTTTCTGCCTCAGGGGTCTGAAGCTTTCTTT. Amino acid sequence: CASSFLPQGSEAFF.

This clonotype has a handful of counts. The chain employs TRBV12-3 or TRBV12-4 and TRBJ2-5, with no clear D. This CDR3 is 12 amino acids long. With 4 bases removed from V and 2 bases from J, the gap between germline ends came to 5 bases. The CDR3 region has the DNA TGTGCCAGCAGTTGCACGCAAGAGACCCAGTACTTC. It codes for CASSCTQETQYF.

This chain links TRBV10-3 with TRBJ2-3, with 10 bases that match TRBD2. The CDR3 runs to 16 residues. Germline lookup yields CDR1 ENHRY and CDR2 SYGVKD. The V gene end was trimmed by 3 bases and the J gene end by 2 bases; junction bases not matched to a gene: 5. CDR3 nucleotides: TGTGCCATCAGTGAATCTAGCGGGAGACTCACAGATACGCAGTATTTT. Protein product: CAISESSGRLTDTQYF.

Only a few counts were recorded for this clonotype. The chain uses TRBV27 and TRBJ2-1; 7 bases align to TRBD1. The CDR3 contains 15 residues. Per germline, CDR1 MNHEY and CDR2 SMNVEV (reference sequence). The V and J ends lost 6 bases and 0 bases, in that order; junction bases with no gene match: 5. DNA of the CDR3: TGTGCCAGCAGCATTACAGGGGACTCCTACAATGAGCAGTTCTTC. It yields the protein CASSITGDSYNEQFF.

This chain connects TRBV7-3 to TRBJ2-5, with 12 bases matching TRBD2. Looked up from germline, CDR1 is SGHTA and CDR2 is FQGTGA. CDR3 length: 15 amino acids. The V gene end was trimmed by 5 bases and the J gene end by 4 bases; junction bases not matched to a gene: 5. For the CDR3, the DNA is TGTGCCAGCAGCCCTAGCGGGGGGGCAGTAGAGACCCAGTACTTC. It yields the protein CASSPSGGAVETQYF. The whole variable domain, filled in from reference TRBV7-3 and TRBJ2-5, reads GAGVSQTPSNKVTEKGKYVELRCDPISGHTALYWYRQSLGQGPEFLIYFQGTGAADDSGLPNDRFFAVRPEGSVSTLKIQRTERGDSAVYLCASSPSGGAVETQYFGPGTRLLVL.

This sequence joins TRBV6-5 and TRBJ2-1; 12 bases are shared with TRBD2. The CDR3 is made up of 17 amino acids. Per germline, CDR1 MNHEY and CDR2 SVGAGI. V gave up 6 bases and J gave up 1 base; unmatched junction bases: 7. CDR3 sequence (DNA): TGTGCCAGCAGCCTGACTAGCGGGGGACCGTCCTACAATGAGCAGTTCTTC. It yields the protein CASSLTSGGPSYNEQFF.

The V and J genes are TRBV28 and TRBJ2-7; 7 nucleotides agree with TRBD1. The germline V gene encodes CDR1 MDHEN and CDR2 SYDVKM. This CDR3 region has 14 residues. With 5 bases clipped from V and 2 bases from J, the junction kept 6 bases outside the gene matches. This CDR3 is CASSPLGQAYEQYF. CDR3 coding DNA: TGTGCCAGCAGTCCGCTAGGACAGGCCTACGAGCAGTACTTC.

This sequence joins TRBV5-1 and TRBJ2-7, with 9 nucleotides matching TRBD2. CDR1 is SGHRS and CDR2 is YFSETQ in the germline V gene. CDR3 length: 15 residues. The V and J ends lost 0 bases and 3 bases, in that order; junction bases with no gene match: 4. The CDR3 spells CASSLAASGDYEQYF. CDR3 coding DNA: TGCGCCAGCAGCTTGGCGGCTAGCGGGGACTACGAGCAGTACTTC.

The chain carries TRBV20-1 and TRBJ2-7; 10 bases agree with TRBD2. The CDR3 loop spans 18 amino acids. V shed 2 bases and J 1 base; nucleotides not matched to a gene: 14. From germline, CDR1 is DFQATT and CDR2 SNEGSKA (reference sequence). The DNA for the CDR3 is TGCAGTGCTAGACCTTCCCGGCTAGCGGGAGCCTTATCCTACGAGCAGTACTTC. It translates to CSARPSRLAGALSYEQYF.

The chain employs TRBV20-1 and TRBJ2-3; D is uncertain. Germline CDR1 is DFQATT and CDR2 is SNEGSKA (reference sequence). This CDR3 is 14 amino acids long. Trimming took 0 bases from V and 3 from J, leaving 10 bases between them. DNA for the CDR3: TGCAGTGCTAGAGACCTCGGCTTAACAGATACGCAGTATTTT. Amino acids: CSARDLGLTDTQYF.

The chain combines TRBV27 with TRBJ2-1; D is ambiguous. Germline lookup yields CDR1 MNHEY and CDR2 SMNVEV (reference sequence). The CDR3 has 17 amino acids. The V gene lost 0 bases and the J gene lost 1 base, with 13 bases spanning the gap. This CDR3 is CASSLSSYTNSYNEQFF. The CDR3 coding sequence is TGTGCCAGCAGTTTATCCTCATACACTAATTCCTACAATGAGCAGTTCTTC.

The V gene is TRBV5-6, the J gene TRBJ2-7, with 7 bases that match TRBD2. Looked up from germline, CDR1 is SGHDT and CDR2 is YYEEEE. The CDR3 is made up of 13 amino acids. J was trimmed by 7 bases and V by 2 bases; bases with no gene match: 6. CDR3 loop: CASSFIAGREQYF. CDR3 nucleotide sequence: TGTGCCAGCAGCTTTATAGCGGGCCGGGAGCAGTACTTC. The entire variable domain, with the rest obtained from reference TRBV5-6 and TRBJ2-7, is as follows: DAGVTQSPTHLIKTRGQQVTLRCSPKSGHDTVSWYQQALGQGPQFIFQYYEEEERQRGNFPDRFSGHQFPNYSSELNVNALLLGDSALYLCASSFIAGREQYFGPGTRLTVT.